This TCR beta chain was obtained from a study of early T cells in non-severe SARS-CoV-2 infection. About the study: Sequencing of bulk RNA from unsorted whole blood was done, without chain pairing.

Whole-study findings and limits: Comparison of clonotypes with VDJdb favored anti-spike CD8 responses while missing private and CD4 specificities.

The germline gives CDR1 LGHNA, CDR2 YSLEER. The CDR3 runs 13 residues. V lost 1 base and J 6 bases, leaving 7 bases between the germline ends. Individual cDNA molecules each received unique molecular identifiers attached to them. One entry per CDR3 protein results from TCRdb running MiXCR on the 5' RACE reads. The data show about 36,000 distinct CDR3 sequences, with 3.9% seen just once and about 9.1% held by the top ten. This clonotype has only a few counts. Its antigen is undetermined. The sample was whole blood. The chain joins TRBV4-3 to TRBJ2-1, with D unclear. The clonotype comes from an adult who was a healthcare worker with PCR-confirmed SARS-CoV-2 infection or an uninfected control (not recorded which). This CDR3 is CASSQGLGNEQFF. The CDR3 DNA sequence: TGCGCCAGCAGCCAAGGTTTAGGCAATGAGCAGTTCTTC.